The subject of this entry is one T cell receptor beta chain. Germline V gene data show CDR1 as ENHRY and CDR2 as SYGVKD. The CDR3 length is 17 residues. V shed 4 bases, J shed 12 bases, and the junction held 17 bases outside the gene matches. This record belongs to a study of T cells in tumors after PD-1 blockade. Study-wide context: Either cemiplimab 350 mg every 2 weeks or pembrolizumab 200 mg every 3 weeks was given.

Sequencing was performed with immunoSEQ multiplex PCR; in TCRdb, only in-frame clones are kept and a portion is missing. The sample gives more than 6,500 clones, roughly two thirds of which show up once; roughly 8.3% is in the top ten. This TCR was sampled from a human donor with basal cell carcinoma. The rearrangement joins TRBV10-3 to TRBJ1-6; TRBD1 agrees at 8 bases. Sequences were derived from tumor tissue, sampled after anti-PD-1 treatment. The CDR3 DNA reads as TGTGCCATCAGTGCCACATTCAGACAGGGGTCCAGACGACCCCTCCACTTT. Protein sequence: CAISATFRQGSRRPLHF.